This TCR beta chain was sequenced during a study of regulatory T cells in long-lasting Graves disease. The study, taken as a whole, reports: Samples came from peripheral blood alone, without thyroid tissue.

V lost 2 bases, J lost 3 bases, and 10 bases lay in between. The CDR3 spans 14 residues. Sequencing libraries for TCR beta were prepared with iRepertoire HTBI primers and Arm-PCR of CDR3 regions. One entry per CDR3 protein, called by TCRdb with MiXCR from the multiplex PCR reads. The repertoire holds about 620,000 distinct CDR3 sequences, with about 16% as singletons. Time point of the sample: newly diagnosed GD, antithyroid drugs for less than 3 months. Preparation of the TCR library used RNA extracted from PBMCs. Graves' disease diagnoses used American Thyroid Association guidelines. Details on this clonotype: The antigen is unknown.

The sample was also reused in another study, on T cells in Graves' hyperthyroidism and ophthalmopathy. That source adds: The study defined stable Graves' hyperthyroidism as no ophthalmopathy progression within 18 months.

The receptor comes from a woman aged 30 to 39 with Graves disease. The starting material was peripheral blood mononuclear cells (PBMCs), obtained at new diagnosis, from a patient treated with antithyroid drugs. The gene calls are TRBV12-3 or TRBV12-4 and TRBJ1-2; TRBD1 might be the D (6 bases). In DNA, the CDR3 is TGTGCCAGCAGTTTAAAGACAGGTCACTATGGCTACACCTTC. It specifies CASSLKTGHYGYTF.